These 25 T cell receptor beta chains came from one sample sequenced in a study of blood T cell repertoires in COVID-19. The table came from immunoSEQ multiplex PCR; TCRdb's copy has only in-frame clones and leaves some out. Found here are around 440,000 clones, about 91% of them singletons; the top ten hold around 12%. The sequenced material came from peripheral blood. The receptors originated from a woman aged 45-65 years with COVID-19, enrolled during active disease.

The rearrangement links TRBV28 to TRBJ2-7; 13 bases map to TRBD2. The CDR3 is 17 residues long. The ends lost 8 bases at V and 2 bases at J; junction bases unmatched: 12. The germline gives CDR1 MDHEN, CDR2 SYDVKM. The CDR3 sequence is CASGIPDTSGGAYEQYF. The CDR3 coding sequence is TGTGCCAGCGGAATCCCCGACACTAGCGGGGGGGCCTACGAGCAGTACTTC.

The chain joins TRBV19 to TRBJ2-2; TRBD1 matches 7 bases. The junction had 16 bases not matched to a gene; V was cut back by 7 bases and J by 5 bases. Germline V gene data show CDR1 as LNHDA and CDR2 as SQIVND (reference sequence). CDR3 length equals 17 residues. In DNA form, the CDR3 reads TGTGCCAGTACCCCCCTACGACAGGGCCGATATACCGGGGAGCTGTTTTTT. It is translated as CASTPLRQGRYTGELFF.

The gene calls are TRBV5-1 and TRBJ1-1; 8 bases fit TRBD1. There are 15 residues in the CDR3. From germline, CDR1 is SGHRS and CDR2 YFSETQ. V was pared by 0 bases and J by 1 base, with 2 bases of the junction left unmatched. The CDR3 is CASSLVGTGNTEAFF. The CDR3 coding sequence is TGCGCCAGCAGCTTGGTTGGGACAGGGAACACTGAAGCTTTCTTT.

The CDR3 DNA reads TGTGCCAGCAGCCCTCGCACTGCTGTCCTAGCCGGCGCAGATACGCAGTATTTT. It is translated as CASSPRTAVLAGADTQYF. This chain joins TRBV11-2 and TRBJ2-3; maybe TRBD2 (5 bases). V lost 5 bases, J lost 4 bases, and 25 bases lay in between. The CDR3 totals 18 residues. CDR1 and CDR2 from the germline V gene are SGHAT and FQNNGV. Complete variable domain (other parts from reference TRBV11-2 and TRBJ2-3): EAGVAQSPRYKIIEKRQSVAFWCNPISGHATLYWYQQILGQGPKLLIQFQNNGVVDDSQLPKDRFSAERLKGVDSTLKIQPAKLEDSAVYLCASSPRTAVLAGADTQYFGPGTRLTVL.

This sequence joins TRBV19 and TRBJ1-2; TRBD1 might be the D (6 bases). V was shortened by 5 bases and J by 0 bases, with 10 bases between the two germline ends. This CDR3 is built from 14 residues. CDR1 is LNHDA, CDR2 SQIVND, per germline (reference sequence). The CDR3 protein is CASSGQISNYGYTF. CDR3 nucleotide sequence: TGTGCCAGTAGTGGACAGATTTCTAACTATGGCTACACCTTC.

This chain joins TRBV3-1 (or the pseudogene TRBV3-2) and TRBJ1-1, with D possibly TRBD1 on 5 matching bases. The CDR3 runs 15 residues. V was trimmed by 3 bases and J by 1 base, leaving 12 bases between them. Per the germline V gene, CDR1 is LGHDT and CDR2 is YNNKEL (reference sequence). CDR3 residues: CASSHGDRQNTEAFF. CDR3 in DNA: TGTGCCAGCAGCCATGGCGACAGACAGAACACTGAAGCTTTCTTT.

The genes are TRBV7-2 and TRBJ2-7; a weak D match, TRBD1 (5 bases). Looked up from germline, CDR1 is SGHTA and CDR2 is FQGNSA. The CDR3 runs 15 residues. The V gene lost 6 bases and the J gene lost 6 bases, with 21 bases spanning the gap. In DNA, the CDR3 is TGTGCCAGCAGGTCAGGACACGCGGACCCCCTCGAGCAGTACTTC. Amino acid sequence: CASRSGHADPLEQYF.

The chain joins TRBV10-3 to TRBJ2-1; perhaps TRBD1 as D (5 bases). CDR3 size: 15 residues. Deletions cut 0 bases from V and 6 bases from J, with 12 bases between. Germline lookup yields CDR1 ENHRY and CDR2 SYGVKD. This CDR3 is CAISESQGWGNEQFF. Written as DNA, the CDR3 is TGTGCCATCAGTGAGTCCCAGGGCTGGGGCAATGAGCAGTTCTTC.

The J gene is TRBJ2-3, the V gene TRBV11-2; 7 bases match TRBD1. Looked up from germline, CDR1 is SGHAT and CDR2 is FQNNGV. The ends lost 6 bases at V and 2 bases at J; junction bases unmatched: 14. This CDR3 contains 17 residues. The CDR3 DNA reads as TGTGCCAGCAGTCCTTCTCATTCGGGACAGAACACAGATACGCAGTATTTT. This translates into CASSPSHSGQNTDTQYF. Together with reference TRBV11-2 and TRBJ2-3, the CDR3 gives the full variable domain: EAGVAQSPRYKIIEKRQSVAFWCNPISGHATLYWYQQILGQGPKLLIQFQNNGVVDDSQLPKDRFSAERLKGVDSTLKIQPAKLEDSAVYLCASSPSHSGQNTDTQYFGPGTRLTVL.

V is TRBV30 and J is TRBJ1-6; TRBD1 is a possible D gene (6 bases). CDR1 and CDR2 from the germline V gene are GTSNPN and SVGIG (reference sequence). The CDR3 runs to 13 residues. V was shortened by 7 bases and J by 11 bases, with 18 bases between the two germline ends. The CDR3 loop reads CAFRGRVTTPLHF. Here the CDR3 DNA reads TGTGCCTTCAGGGGCCGGGTTACGACACCCCTCCACTTT. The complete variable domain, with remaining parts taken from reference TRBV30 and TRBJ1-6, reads SQTIHQWPATLVQPVGSPLSLECTVEGTSNPNLYWYRQAAGRGLQLLFYSVGIGQISSEVPQNLSASRPQDRQFILSSKKLLLSDSGFYLCAFRGRVTTPLHFGNGTRLTVT.

CDR3 nucleotide sequence: TGTGCCAGCAGCTTATACTTAGCGGGGGGCACAGATACGCAGTATTTT. It yields the protein CASSLYLAGGTDTQYF. The gene calls are TRBV5-5 and TRBJ2-3, with 9 bases that match TRBD2. This CDR3 spans 16 amino acids. In germline, CDR1 is SGHKS, CDR2 YYEKEE (reference sequence). Trimming took 2 bases from V and 1 from J; bases not matched to a gene: 5.

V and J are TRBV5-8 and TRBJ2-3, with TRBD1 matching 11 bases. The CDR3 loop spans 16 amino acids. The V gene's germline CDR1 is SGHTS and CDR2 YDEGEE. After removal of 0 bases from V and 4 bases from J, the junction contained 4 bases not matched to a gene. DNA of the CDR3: TGTGCCAGCAGCTTGGAAGGGACAGGGGGATCAGATACGCAGTATTTT. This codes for CASSLEGTGGSDTQYF.

The CDR3 DNA reads TGCGCCAGCAACGGGGAGGGGAAGAATTCACCCCTCCACTTT. This translates into CASNGEGKNSPLHF. This chain links TRBV5-1 with TRBJ1-6; TRBD1 is a possible D gene (5 bases). The germline V gene has CDR1 SGHRS and CDR2 YFSETQ. The CDR3 runs to 14 residues. V was shortened by 6 bases and J by 7 bases, with 14 bases between the two germline ends.

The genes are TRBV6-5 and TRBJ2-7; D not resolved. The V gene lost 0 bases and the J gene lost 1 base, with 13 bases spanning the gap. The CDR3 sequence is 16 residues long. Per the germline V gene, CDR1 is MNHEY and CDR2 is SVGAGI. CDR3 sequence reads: CASSYSSQAGSYEQYF. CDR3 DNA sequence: TGTGCCAGCAGTTACTCGAGTCAGGCAGGTTCCTACGAGCAGTACTTC.

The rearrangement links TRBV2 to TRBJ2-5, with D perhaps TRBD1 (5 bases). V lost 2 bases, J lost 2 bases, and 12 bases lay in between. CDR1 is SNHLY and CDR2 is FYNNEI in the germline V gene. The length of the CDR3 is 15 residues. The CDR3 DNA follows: TGTGCCAGCAGTGAACTCCGGACAACGCAAGAGACCCAGTACTTC. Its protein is CASSELRTTQETQYF.

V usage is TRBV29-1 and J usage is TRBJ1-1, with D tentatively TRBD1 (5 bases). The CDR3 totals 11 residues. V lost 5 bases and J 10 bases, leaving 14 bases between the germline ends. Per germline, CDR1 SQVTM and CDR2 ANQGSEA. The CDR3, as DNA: TGCAGCGTTTTCGCAACTCAGGGAGCTTTCTTT. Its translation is CSVFATQGAFF.

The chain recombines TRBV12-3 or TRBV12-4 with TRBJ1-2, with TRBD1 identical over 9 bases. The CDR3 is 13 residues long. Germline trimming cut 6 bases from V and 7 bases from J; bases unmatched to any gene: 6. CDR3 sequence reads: CASRIQGAGGYTF. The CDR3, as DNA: TGTGCCAGCAGAATACAGGGGGCAGGTGGCTACACCTTC.

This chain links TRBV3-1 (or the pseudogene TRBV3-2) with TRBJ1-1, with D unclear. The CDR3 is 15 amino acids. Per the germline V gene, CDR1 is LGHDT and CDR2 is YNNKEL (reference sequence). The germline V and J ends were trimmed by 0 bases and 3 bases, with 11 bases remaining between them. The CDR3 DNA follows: TGTGCCAGCAGCCAAGATAAAGGGAGGGACACTGAAGCTTTCTTT. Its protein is CASSQDKGRDTEAFF.

CDR3 residues: CASSLWGGDSSEQYF. In DNA form, the CDR3 reads TGTGCCAGCAGTTTATGGGGGGGGGACTCCTCTGAGCAGTACTTC. V usage is TRBV27 and J usage is TRBJ2-7, with 7 positions matching TRBD2. Germline V lookup: CDR1 MNHEY, CDR2 SMNVEV (reference sequence). This CDR3 spans 15 amino acids. Trimming cost V 1 base and J 7 bases; bases outside gene matches: 10.

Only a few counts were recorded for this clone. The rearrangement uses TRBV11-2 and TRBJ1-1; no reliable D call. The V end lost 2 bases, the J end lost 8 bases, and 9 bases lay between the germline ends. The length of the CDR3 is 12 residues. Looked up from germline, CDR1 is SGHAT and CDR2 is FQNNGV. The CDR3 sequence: CASSLPGGEAFF. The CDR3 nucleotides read TGTGCCAGCAGCTTACCTGGTGGCGAAGCTTTCTTT.

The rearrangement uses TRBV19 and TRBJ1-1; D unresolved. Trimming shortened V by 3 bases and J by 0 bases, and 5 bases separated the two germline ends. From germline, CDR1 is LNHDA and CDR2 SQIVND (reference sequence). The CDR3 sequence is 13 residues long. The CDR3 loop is CASSISLNTEAFF. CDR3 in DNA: TGTGCCAGTAGTATCAGTCTGAACACTGAAGCTTTCTTT.

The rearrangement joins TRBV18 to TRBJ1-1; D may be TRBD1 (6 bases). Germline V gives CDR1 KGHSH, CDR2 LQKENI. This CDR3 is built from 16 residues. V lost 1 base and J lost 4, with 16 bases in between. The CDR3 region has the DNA TGTGCCAGCTCACCACAGGGGGAAACCCTTGGCACTGAAGCTTTCTTT. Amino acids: CASSPQGETLGTEAFF. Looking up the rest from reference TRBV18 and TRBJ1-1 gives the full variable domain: NAGVMQNPRHLVRRRGQEARLRCSPMKGHSHVYWYRQLPEEGLKFMVYLQKENIIDESGMPKERFSAEFPKEGPSILRIQQVVRGDSAAYFCASSPQGETLGTEAFFGQGTRLTVV.

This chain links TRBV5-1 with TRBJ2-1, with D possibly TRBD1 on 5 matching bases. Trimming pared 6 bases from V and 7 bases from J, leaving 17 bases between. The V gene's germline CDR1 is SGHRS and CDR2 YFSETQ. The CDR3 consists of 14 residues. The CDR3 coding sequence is TGCGCCAGCAATACCGCAGGTAACAGGAATGAGCAGTTCTTC. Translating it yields CASNTAGNRNEQFF.

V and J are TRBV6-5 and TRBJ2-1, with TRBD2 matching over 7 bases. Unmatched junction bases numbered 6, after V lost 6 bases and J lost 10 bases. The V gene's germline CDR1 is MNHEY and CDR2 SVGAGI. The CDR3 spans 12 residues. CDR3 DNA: TGTGCCAGCAGAGGGAGGGAGGGGGAGCAGTTCTTC. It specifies CASRGREGEQFF.

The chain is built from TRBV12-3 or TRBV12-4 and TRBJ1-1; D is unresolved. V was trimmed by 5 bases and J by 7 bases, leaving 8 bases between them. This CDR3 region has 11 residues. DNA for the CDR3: TGTGCCAGCAGTGATGGAGTTGAAGCTTTCTTT. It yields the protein CASSDGVEAFF.